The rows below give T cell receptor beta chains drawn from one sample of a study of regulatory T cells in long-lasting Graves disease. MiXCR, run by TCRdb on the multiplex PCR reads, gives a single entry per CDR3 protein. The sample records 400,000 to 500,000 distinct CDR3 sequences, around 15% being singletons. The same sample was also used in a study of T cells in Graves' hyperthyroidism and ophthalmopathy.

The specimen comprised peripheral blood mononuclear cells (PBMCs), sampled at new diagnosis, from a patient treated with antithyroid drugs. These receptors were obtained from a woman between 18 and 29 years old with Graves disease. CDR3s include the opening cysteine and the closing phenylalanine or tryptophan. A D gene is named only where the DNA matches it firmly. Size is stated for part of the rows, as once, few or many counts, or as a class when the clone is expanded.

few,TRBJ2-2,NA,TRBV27,TGTGCCAGCAGTTTACTCCGGGTGAACACCGGGGAGCTGTTTTTT,CASSLLRVNTGELFF
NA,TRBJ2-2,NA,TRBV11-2,TGTGCCAGCAGCTTAGGGGTAGGCAGGACCAACACCGGGGAGCTGTTTTTT,CASSLGVGRTNTGELFF
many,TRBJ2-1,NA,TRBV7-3,TGTGCCAGCAGCTTTGGGTGGGGTTTGAGTGAGCAGTTCTTC,CASSFGWGLSEQFF
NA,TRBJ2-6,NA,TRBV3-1,TGTGCCAGCAGCCAGAGGGGGTCTGGGGCCAACGTCCTGACTTTC,CASSQRGSGANVLTF
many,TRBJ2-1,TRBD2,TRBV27,TGTGCCAGCAGTTTAATGGCTAGCGGACTTTACAATGAGCAGTTCTTC,CASSLMASGLYNEQFF
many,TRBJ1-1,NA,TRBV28,TGTGCCAGCAGTCTCGTTTGGGGATCGGAGGCTTTCTTT,CASSLVWGSEAFF
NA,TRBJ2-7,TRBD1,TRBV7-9,TGTGCCAGCAGCGGACCGGGACAGTCTCGCGAGCAGTACTTC,CASSGPGQSREQYF
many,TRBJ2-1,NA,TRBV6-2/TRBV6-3,TGTGCCAGCAAGCCGGGGACAAACTACAATGAGCAGTTCTTC,CASKPGTNYNEQFF
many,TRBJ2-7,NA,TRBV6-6,TGTGCCAGCAGTTACTCGATGGGGCGATTCGCCAACGAGCAGTACTTC,CASSYSMGRFANEQYF
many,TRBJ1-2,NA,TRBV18,TGTGCCAGCTCACCACCTTCCAGGGACGGCTATGGCTACACCTTC,CASSPPSRDGYGYTF
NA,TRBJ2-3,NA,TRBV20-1,TGCAGTGCTCAGGACTGGGAATCGGATACGCAGTATTTT,CSAQDWESDTQYF
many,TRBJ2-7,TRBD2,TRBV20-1,TGCAGTGAAAGACTAGCCGGAACCTACGAGCAGTACTTC,CSERLAGTYEQYF
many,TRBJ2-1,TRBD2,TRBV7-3,TGTGCCAGCAGCTTAACTCGGCTAGCGGGAGCGACTGAGCAGTTCTTC,CASSLTRLAGATEQFF
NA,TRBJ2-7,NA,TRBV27,TGTGCCAGCAGTCTAGGGGGACCGTACTACGAGCAGTACTTC,CASSLGGPYYEQYF
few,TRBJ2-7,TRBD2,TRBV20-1,TGCAGTGCTAGCGGAGGACTAGCGGGCTACGAGCAGTACTTC,CSASGGLAGYEQYF
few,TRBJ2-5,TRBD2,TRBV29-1,TGCAGCGTAACCCCCCGGACTAGCGGAATCCAAGAGACCCAGTACTTC,CSVTPRTSGIQETQYF
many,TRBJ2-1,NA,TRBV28,TGTGCCAGCAGAACCAGGACGACCTACAATGAGCAGTTCTTC,CASRTRTTYNEQFF
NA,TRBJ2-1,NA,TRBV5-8,TGTGCCAGCAGGCGGACAGTCTACAATGAGCAGTTCTTC,CASRRTVYNEQFF
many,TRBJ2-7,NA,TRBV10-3,TGTGCCATCAGTGAATTCCTAGGGGCCTACGAGCAGTACTTC,CAISEFLGAYEQYF
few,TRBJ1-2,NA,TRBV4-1,TGCGCCAGCAGCCAAGCCCTGGGGGGAGGGACCTACACCTTC,CASSQALGGGTYTF
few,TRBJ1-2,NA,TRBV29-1,TGCAGCGTTCCCTCCGTCCTGGGATATGGCTACACCTTC,CSVPSVLGYGYTF
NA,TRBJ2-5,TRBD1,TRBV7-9,TGTGCCAGCAGCGGAACGACAGGGGGCTTAGAGACCCAGTACTTC,CASSGTTGGLETQYF
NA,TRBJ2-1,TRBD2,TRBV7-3,TGTGCCAGCAAACTAGATAGCGGGAGACACAATGAGCAGTTCTTC,CASKLDSGRHNEQFF
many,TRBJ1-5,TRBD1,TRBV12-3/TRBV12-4,TGTGCCAGCAGTCTTGGGACAGGGGGTAGTCAGCCCCAGCATTTT,CASSLGTGGSQPQHF
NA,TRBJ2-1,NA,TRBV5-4,TGTGCCAGCAGCTTGACACTAGCCTATGAGCAGTTCTTC,CASSLTLAYEQFF
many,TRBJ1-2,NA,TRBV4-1,TGCGCCAGCAGCCAAGGGCAGGACAACTATGGCTACACCTTC,CASSQGQDNYGYTF
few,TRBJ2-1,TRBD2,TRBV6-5,TGTGCCAGCAGAGATACTAGCGGGGGGAATGAGCAGTTCTTC,CASRDTSGGNEQFF
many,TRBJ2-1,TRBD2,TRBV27,TGTGCCAGCAGTCCGTTTAGCGGGAGGGCCCATGAGCAGTTCTTC,CASSPFSGRAHEQFF
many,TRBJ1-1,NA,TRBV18,TGTGCCAGCTCACTGCAGGGATCAGGCACTGAAGCTTTCTTT,CASSLQGSGTEAFF
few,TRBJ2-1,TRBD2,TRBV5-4,TGTGCCAGCAGCTTGTATCTAGCGGGAAACAATGAGCAGTTCTTC,CASSLYLAGNNEQFF
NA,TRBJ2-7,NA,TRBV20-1,TGCAGTGCTAGAGATTGGGTGACAGGTGGGGGGTACGAGCAGTACTTC,CSARDWVTGGGYEQYF
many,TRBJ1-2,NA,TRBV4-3,TGCGCCAGCAGCCAAGGGCAGCACAAAAACTATGGCTACACCTTC,CASSQGQHKNYGYTF
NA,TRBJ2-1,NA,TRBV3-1,TGTGCCAGCAGCCAAGGGAGGGCTAGCTGGGGCTATGAGCAGTTCTTC,CASSQGRASWGYEQFF
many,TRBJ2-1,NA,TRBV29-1,TGCAGCGTTGGGACAGACACCTACAATGAGCAGTTCTTC,CSVGTDTYNEQFF
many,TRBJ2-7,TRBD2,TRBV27,TGTGCCAGCAGTTGGGAGGGGAGTTCCGAGCAGTACTTC,CASSWEGSSEQYF
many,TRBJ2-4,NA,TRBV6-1,TGTGCCAGCCACTACAAGAGGGATTCTGTCAAAAACATTCAGTACTTC,CASHYKRDSVKNIQYF
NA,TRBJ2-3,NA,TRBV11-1,TGTGCCAGCAGGCTAACGGAGGGGGCAGATACGCAGTATTTT,CASRLTEGADTQYF
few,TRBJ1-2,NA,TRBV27,TGTGCCGTAGAAGGCTACACCTTC,CAVEGYTF
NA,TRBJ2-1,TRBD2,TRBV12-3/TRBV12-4,TGTGCCAGCACCCTTGGACTAGCGCGGGGCAATGAGCAGTTCTTC,CASTLGLARGNEQFF
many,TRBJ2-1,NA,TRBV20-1,TGCAGTGCTGCCGGGGTAGCTAAGAATGAGCAGTTCTTC,CSAAGVAKNEQFF
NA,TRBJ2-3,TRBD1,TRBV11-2,TGTGCCAGCAGTTTGAGACATCGGGACAGGATTCCCGATACGCAGTATTTT,CASSLRHRDRIPDTQYF
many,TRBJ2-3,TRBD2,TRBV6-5,TGTGCCAGCAGTTCTAGCGGGGGCCGTCCTAGCACAGATACGCAGTATTTT,CASSSSGGRPSTDTQYF
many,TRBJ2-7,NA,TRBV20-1,TGCAGTGCTTGGGACTACGAGCAGTACTTC,CSAWDYEQYF
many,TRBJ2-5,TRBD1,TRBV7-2,TGTGCCAGCAGCTTCCGACAGGGGTTGGGCGGGGAAGAGACCCAGTACTTC,CASSFRQGLGGEETQYF
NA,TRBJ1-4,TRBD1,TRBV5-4,TGTGCCAGCAGCTTGTACCAGGGGGTGGATGAAAAACTGTTTTTT,CASSLYQGVDEKLFF
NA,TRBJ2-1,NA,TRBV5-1,TGCGCCAGCAGCGTCAGGGCTAGTTACAATGAGCAGCTCTTC,CASSVRASYNEQLF
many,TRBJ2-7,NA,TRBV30,TGTGCCTGGAGTGTAGGGGGGTACGAGCAGTACTTC,CAWSVGGYEQYF
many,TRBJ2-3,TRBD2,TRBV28,TGTGCCAGCAGCTCCCAACTAGCGGGAGTGGATACGCAGTATTTT,CASSSQLAGVDTQYF
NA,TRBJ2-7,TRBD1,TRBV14,TGTGCCAGCAGCCCTCCGGGACAGGAACACTACGAGCAGTACTTC,CASSPPGQEHYEQYF